These 15 T cell receptor beta chains originate from one sample sequenced in a study of T cells in Graves' hyperthyroidism and ophthalmopathy. There were TCR beta CDR3 regions amplified from RNA transcripts. With the HTBI primer set, the TCR CDR3 went through a first round of RT-PCR. TCRdb used MiXCR to reprocess the multiplex PCR reads, holding one entry per CDR3 protein. The sample yields about 520,000 distinct CDR3 sequences, 20% to 25% seen once. Sequenced input: blood. Every receptor here comes from a man between 18 and 35 years old with Graves' hyperthyroidism.

This clonotype has at least ten counts. This chain links TRBV24-1 with TRBJ2-7; weak D call: TRBD1 (6 bases). Germline V CDR1 and CDR2: KGHDR, SFDVKD. This CDR3 contains 15 residues. V was pared by 4 bases and J by 3 bases, with 15 bases between. The CDR3 DNA is TGTGCCACCAGTGAATCCGGGACACCGAGCTACGAGCAGTACTTC. Translating gives CATSESGTPSYEQYF.

The sample holds many counts of this clonotype. This chain joins TRBV29-1 and TRBJ1-1; TRBD1 agrees at 9 bases. Germline assignment: CDR1 SQVTM and CDR2 ANQGSEA. V gave up 6 bases and J gave up 1 base; unmatched junction bases: 3. This CDR3 is 13 amino acids long. CDR3 sequence reads: CSVEDRGNTEAFF. CDR3 sequence (DNA): TGCAGCGTAGAGGACAGGGGGAACACTGAAGCTTTCTTT.

This clonotype came up many times. The rearrangement joins TRBV29-1 to TRBJ1-1; 8 bases line up with TRBD1. CDR1 SQVTM and CDR2 ANQGSEA come from the germline V gene. The CDR3 spans 14 residues. Germline trimming cut 6 bases from V and 2 bases from J; bases unmatched to any gene: 8. This CDR3 is CSVAGTGLNTEAFF. The CDR3 DNA follows: TGCAGCGTAGCCGGGACAGGCCTTAACACTGAAGCTTTCTTT.

The V and J genes are TRBV28 and TRBJ2-5, with 10 positions matching TRBD2. The junction had 10 bases not matched to a gene; V was cut back by 6 bases and J by 9 bases. CDR1 MDHEN and CDR2 SYDVKM come from the germline V gene. The CDR3 is 14 residues long. The CDR3 loop reads CASRYSGGSQAQYF. The CDR3, as DNA: TGTGCCAGCAGATATAGCGGGGGGTCCCAGGCCCAGTACTTC.

The V call is TRBV5-1, the J call TRBJ1-1; D unclear. Germline-derived CDR1 and CDR2 are SGHRS and YFSETQ. V shed 0 bases and J shed 0 bases, with 9 bases lying between them. There are 15 residues in the CDR3. The CDR3 protein is CASSLVAFLNTEAFF. The CDR3 bases are TGCGCCAGCAGCTTGGTTGCGTTTTTGAACACTGAAGCTTTCTTT.

This clonotype showed up many times. This chain connects TRBV27 to TRBJ2-7; D is uncertain. Germline lookup yields CDR1 MNHEY and CDR2 SMNVEV (reference sequence). This CDR3 region has 13 residues. Trimming cost V 3 bases and J 7 bases, with 13 bases left between them. CDR3 in DNA: TGTGCCAGCAGTTTCACGGCCGGCTCTGAGCAGTACTTC. Translating gives CASSFTAGSEQYF.

This clonotype was found many times. V and J are TRBV19 and TRBJ2-5; TRBD1 agrees at 7 bases. This CDR3 is built from 14 residues. V lost 5 bases to trimming and J lost 5 bases; unmatched junction nucleotides: 8. CDR1 is LNHDA, CDR2 SQIVND, per germline (reference sequence). This CDR3 reads CASSDGTAPETQYF. Written as DNA, the CDR3 is TGTGCCAGTAGTGACGGGACAGCTCCCGAGACCCAGTACTTC.

The V and J genes are TRBV2 and TRBJ2-3; D not resolved. V lost 6 bases to trimming and J lost 3 bases, with 7 bases between them. This CDR3 has 12 amino acids. CDR1 SNHLY and CDR2 FYNNEI come from the germline V gene. The CDR3 region is CASRATTDTQYF. DNA for the CDR3: TGTGCCAGCAGGGCGACGACAGATACGCAGTATTTT. The whole variable domain, filled in from reference TRBV2 and TRBJ2-3, reads EPEVTQTPSHQVTQMGQEVILRCVPISNHLYFYWYRQILGQKVEFLVSFYNNEISEKSEIFDDQFSVERPDGSNFTLKIRSTKLEDSAMYFCASRATTDTQYFGPGTRLTVL.

This chain links TRBV18 with TRBJ1-1; weak D call: TRBD1 (6 bases). V lost 3 bases and J 1 base, leaving 15 bases between the germline ends. Germline CDR1 KGHSH, CDR2 LQKENI. This CDR3 is 16 amino acids long. For the CDR3, the DNA is TGTGCCAGCTCACCGTACAGGGAAGTTGGGAACACTGAAGCTTTCTTT. Protein sequence: CASSPYREVGNTEAFF.

V is TRBV6-5 and J is TRBJ2-7; D might be TRBD2 (5 bases). Between the trimmed V and J ends, which lost 0 bases and 5 bases, there was a span of 8 bases. CDR3 length: 13 residues. Looked up from germline, CDR1 is MNHEY and CDR2 is SVGAGI. The chain's CDR3 is CASSYSRGNEQYF. CDR3 DNA sequence: TGTGCCAGCAGTTACTCGAGAGGGAACGAGCAGTACTTC.

This clonotype has at least ten counts. The chain links TRBV6-1 to TRBJ1-1, with a tentative D call TRBD1 (6 bases). Per the germline V gene, CDR1 is MNHNS and CDR2 is SASEGT. Trimming removed 6 bases from V and 2 bases from J, with 16 bases in between. The CDR3 is 15 amino acids. In DNA, the CDR3 is TGTGCCAGCAGGGTCAAGACAGGTCCTAACACTGAAGCTTTCTTT. Translation gives CASRVKTGPNTEAFF.

This clonotype was found many times. The CDR3 is CASSDSGIQETQYF. The CDR3 region has the DNA TGTGCCAGCAGTGATTCGGGCATCCAAGAGACCCAGTACTTC. The V call is TRBV2, the J call TRBJ2-5; D remains unclear. CDR3 length equals 14 residues. Trimming shortened V by 3 bases and J by 1 base, and 9 bases separated the two germline ends. Germline V gene sequence: CDR1 SNHLY, CDR2 FYNNEI.

The chain couples TRBV11-3 to TRBJ2-4; maybe TRBD2 (6 bases). In germline, CDR1 is SGHNT, CDR2 YENEEA. The V gene lost 2 bases and the J gene lost 6 bases, with 17 bases spanning the gap. The CDR3 is 16 residues long. CDR3 DNA: TGTGCCAGCAGCTTACCCGGGACGCCCGGGGGAAACATTCAGTACTTC. Translating gives CASSLPGTPGGNIQYF.

In its sample, this clonotype was seen many times. This chain uses TRBV30 with TRBJ1-1; weak D call: TRBD1 (5 bases). The CDR3 totals 14 residues. The V and J ends lost 0 bases and 2 bases respectively, with 10 bases between them. Germline CDR1 reads GTSNPN; CDR2 reads SVGIG (reference sequence). The CDR3 DNA reads as TGTGCCTGGAGTGTATGGAGGGGTAACACTGAAGCTTTCTTT. It codes for CAWSVWRGNTEAFF.

The CDR3 sequence: CASSLGTGSYTF. The CDR3 coding sequence is TGTGCCAGCAGCTTGGGGACAGGAAGCTACACCTTC. V gene TRBV5-6 combines with J gene TRBJ1-2, with TRBD1 matching 7 bases. The trim removed 0 bases at V and 9 bases at J, leaving 2 bases unmatched. Germline-derived CDR1 and CDR2 are SGHDT and YYEEEE. The CDR3 runs to 12 residues.